This record looks at one T cell receptor (beta chain) sequence and its context. The data are from a study of blood T cell repertoires in COVID-19. Study information: The origin of the acute and convalescent COVID-19 samples was the United States, Italy and Spain. T cells, B-cell-depleted T cells, or PBMCs provided the cDNA or gDNA that served as material.

The authors' processing: Amplification with reference gene primers provided the estimates of nucleated cell counts. Clones were read by immunoSEQ multiplex PCR, and TCRdb kept only the in-frame ones, dropping some. That table gives V, J and clone size, and the DNA gave D and trimming. The sample carries tens of thousands of clones, around 83% recorded once. Germline values: CDR1 MGHRA, CDR2 YSYEKL. This CDR3 comprises 18 residues. Trimming removed 0 bases at V and 6 bases at J, with 18 bases between. This clonotype was sampled from a human donor in a cohort sampled during active COVID-19. The specimen sequenced was peripheral blood. The chain joins TRBV4-1 to TRBJ1-6, with a weak D call TRBD1 (6 bases). The CDR3 spells CASSQDLGAGEFNSPLHF. The CDR3 nucleotides are TGCGCCAGCAGCCAAGATCTGGGGGCAGGAGAGTTTAATTCACCCCTCCACTTT.